This TCR beta chain is drawn from a study of shared clonotypes between healthy human individuals. Overall study context: The donors, two women and a few men, were aged 18 to 49.

Every immunoSEQ plate was one replicate of a subset's evenly spread DNA. This table comes from immunoSEQ multiplex PCR, and its TCRdb copy is limited to in-frame clones, with some not included. The sample yields 600,000 to 750,000 clones, just under 75% seen once. Study observations and caveats: Large depth notwithstanding, sorted-subset sequencing proved incomplete by rarefaction.

CD45RA+ naive and CD45RA-negative memory subsets were separated from CD4+ cells. In regard to this clone: The antigen is not known.

V was pared by 1 base and J by 11 bases, with 15 bases between. CDR3 length: 15 amino acids. Per germline, CDR1 SGHVS and CDR2 FNYEAQ. Sample: memory CD4+ T cells sorted from blood. Subset specified: CD45RA-negative fraction. The sequence came from a woman in her twenties or thirties in good health. The chain is built from TRBV7-6 and TRBJ2-6, with a tentative D call TRBD2 (6 bases). The CDR3 region is CASSLEVRGKDVLTF. The CDR3 nucleotides are TGTGCCAGCAGCTTAGAGGTACGCGGGAAGGACGTCCTGACTTTC.